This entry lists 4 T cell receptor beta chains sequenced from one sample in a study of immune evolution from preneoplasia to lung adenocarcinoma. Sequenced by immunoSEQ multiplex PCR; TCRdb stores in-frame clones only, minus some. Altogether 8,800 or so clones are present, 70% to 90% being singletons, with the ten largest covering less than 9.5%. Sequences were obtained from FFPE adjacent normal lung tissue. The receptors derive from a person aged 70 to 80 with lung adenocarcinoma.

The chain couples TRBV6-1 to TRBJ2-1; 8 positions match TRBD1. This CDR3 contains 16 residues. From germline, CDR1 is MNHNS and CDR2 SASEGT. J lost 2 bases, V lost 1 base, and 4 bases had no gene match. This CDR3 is CASSEGTGSAYNEQFF. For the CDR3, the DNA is TGTGCCAGCAGTGAAGGGACAGGGAGCGCCTACAATGAGCAGTTCTTC.

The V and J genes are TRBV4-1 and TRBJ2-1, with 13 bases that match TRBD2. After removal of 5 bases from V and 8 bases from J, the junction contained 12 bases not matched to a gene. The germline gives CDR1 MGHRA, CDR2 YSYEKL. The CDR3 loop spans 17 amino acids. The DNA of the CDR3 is TGCGCCAGCAGCTCAAAATCCGGACTAGCGGGAGTTCATGAGCAGTTCTTC. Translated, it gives CASSSKSGLAGVHEQFF.

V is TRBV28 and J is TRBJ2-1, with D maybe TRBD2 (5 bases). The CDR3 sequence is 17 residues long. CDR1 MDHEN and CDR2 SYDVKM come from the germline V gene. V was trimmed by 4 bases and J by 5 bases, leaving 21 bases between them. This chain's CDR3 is CASSSLPLASLDNEQFF. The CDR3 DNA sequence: TGTGCCAGCAGTTCCCTTCCGTTAGCGTCCTTGGACAATGAGCAGTTCTTC.

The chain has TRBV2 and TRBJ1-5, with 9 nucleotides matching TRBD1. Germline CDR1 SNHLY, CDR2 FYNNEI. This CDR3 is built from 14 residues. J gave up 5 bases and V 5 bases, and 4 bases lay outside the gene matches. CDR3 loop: CASSRQGGDQPQHF. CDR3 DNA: TGTGCCAGCAGTCGACAGGGGGGGGATCAGCCCCAGCATTTT.